A single sample gave rise to the 27 T cell receptor beta chains below, sequenced in a study of cytomegalovirus exposure and HLA in healthy donors. 60 Vbeta and 13 Jbeta primers were used in PCR. This table comes from immunoSEQ multiplex PCR, and its TCRdb copy is limited to in-frame clones, with some not included. The sample has approximately 110,000 clones. Sequencing used PBMCs. These receptors were taken from a man under 40 in good health and CMV-seronegative.

The chain is built from TRBV5-1 and TRBJ1-1; 8 bases align to TRBD1. Germline lookup yields CDR1 SGHRS and CDR2 YFSETQ. J gave up 11 bases and V 5 bases, and 11 bases lay outside the gene matches. The CDR3 totals 13 residues. The CDR3 here is CASRSIQGANAFF. CDR3 nucleotides: TGCGCCAGCAGATCAATCCAGGGGGCTAATGCTTTCTTT.

The chain joins TRBV27 to TRBJ1-2; TRBD1 might be the D (6 bases). The V end was cut by 4 bases, the J end by 6 bases, with 18 bases between. The CDR3 totals 15 residues. The germline gives CDR1 MNHEY, CDR2 SMNVEV (reference sequence). The CDR3 spells CASSSSRTVLNGYTF. The CDR3 DNA reads as TGTGCCAGCAGTTCCTCCCGGACAGTTCTCAATGGCTACACCTTC.

The rearrangement uses TRBV7-9 and TRBJ1-2; tentatively, D is TRBD1 (6 bases). The CDR3 is 17 amino acids. From germline, CDR1 is SEHNR and CDR2 FQNEAQ (reference sequence). Trimming stripped 8 bases from V and 6 bases from J, with 28 bases between. CDR3 nucleotide sequence: TGTGCCAGCGTTGATAGGGGCACAGGGACGAGGCTGAATGGCTACACCTTC. It specifies CASVDRGTGTRLNGYTF. Complete variable domain (other parts from reference TRBV7-9 and TRBJ1-2): DTGVSQNPRHKITKRGQNVTFRCDPISEHNRLYWYRQTLGQGPEFLTYFQNEAQLEKSRLLSDRFSAERPKGSFSTLEIQRTEQGDSAMYLCASVDRGTGTRLNGYTFGSGTRLTVV.

The rearrangement uses TRBV7-9 and TRBJ1-4, with D possibly matching TRBD1 (5 bases). Germline V gene data show CDR1 as SEHNR and CDR2 as FQNEAQ (reference sequence). V was pared by 7 bases and J by 3 bases, with 18 bases between. The CDR3 loop spans 16 amino acids. As DNA, the CDR3 is TGTGCCAGCACCATCACGCGGGGGGACGCTAATGAAAAACTGTTTTTT. It yields the protein CASTITRGDANEKLFF.

The rearrangement uses TRBV6-5 and TRBJ1-2, with D tentatively TRBD1 (5 bases). There are 13 residues in the CDR3. Trimming removed 6 bases from V and 4 bases from J, with 12 bases in between. Germline-derived CDR1 and CDR2 are MNHEY and SVGAGI. The CDR3 loop is CASSQGWGYGYTF. In DNA form, the CDR3 reads TGTGCCAGCAGCCAGGGCTGGGGCTATGGCTACACCTTC.

J is TRBJ2-7 and V is TRBV5-6; D might be TRBD1 (6 bases). The V gene's germline CDR1 is SGHDT and CDR2 YYEEEE. Trimming shortened V by 0 bases and J by 6 bases, and 10 bases separated the two germline ends. The CDR3 runs to 13 residues. The CDR3 DNA reads TGTGCCAGCAGCTTGGCGGGGACACCCGAGCAGTACTTC. Protein sequence: CASSLAGTPEQYF. The full variable domain, in which reference TRBV5-6 and TRBJ2-7 provide the parts outside the CDR3, is DAGVTQSPTHLIKTRGQQVTLRCSPKSGHDTVSWYQQALGQGPQFIFQYYEEEERQRGNFPDRFSGHQFPNYSSELNVNALLLGDSALYLCASSLAGTPEQYFGPGTRLTVT.

The V gene is TRBV5-1, the J gene TRBJ2-5; weak D call: TRBD2 (5 bases). Trimming shortened V by 4 bases and J by 5 bases, and 18 bases separated the two germline ends. The CDR3 loop spans 15 amino acids. Germline V gives CDR1 SGHRS, CDR2 YFSETQ. The CDR3 nucleotides are TGCGCCAGCAGCCGTGCGGACGGGGAGAGGGAGACCCAGTACTTC. Its protein product is CASSRADGERETQYF.

This chain uses TRBV5-6 with TRBJ2-7, with a tentative D call TRBD1 (5 bases). The CDR3 length is 15 residues. The germline gives CDR1 SGHDT, CDR2 YYEEEE. The V gene lost 1 base and the J gene lost 6 bases, with 17 bases spanning the gap. The CDR3 DNA is TGTGCCAGCAGCTTGATTGGTACAGGTCTGAGCGAGCAGTACTTC. Protein product: CASSLIGTGLSEQYF.

The CDR3 DNA is TGTGCCATCAGTGAGTCGACAGGGATGGTTGCTGGAAACACCATATATTTT. Encoded protein: CAISESTGMVAGNTIYF. This chain joins TRBV10-3 and TRBJ1-3, with TRBD1 matching over 7 bases. Germline trimming cut 0 bases from V and 2 bases from J; bases unmatched to any gene: 7. CDR3 length: 17 amino acids. Germline V gene data show CDR1 as ENHRY and CDR2 as SYGVKD.

This chain joins TRBV15 and TRBJ2-7, with D maybe TRBD2 (5 bases). Looked up from germline, CDR1 is LNHNV and CDR2 is YYDKDF (reference sequence). The CDR3 is made up of 15 amino acids. V was shortened by 0 bases and J by 2 bases, with 11 bases between the two germline ends. CDR3 sequence: CATSREPSGTYEQYF. CDR3 nucleotides: TGTGCCACCAGCAGAGAACCGTCGGGAACCTACGAGCAGTACTTC.

The chain couples TRBV7-2 to TRBJ2-7, with TRBD2 matching 8 bases. V trimming: 5 bases; J trimming: 7 bases; junction bases outside the gene matches: 16. The CDR3 is 16 residues long. From germline, CDR1 is SGHTA and CDR2 FQGNSA. The CDR3 spells CASSPSTGVAGFEQYF. The CDR3 bases are TGTGCCAGCAGCCCCTCCACCGGGGTAGCGGGATTTGAGCAGTACTTC.

This chain uses TRBV29-1 with TRBJ2-7; weak D call: TRBD1 (6 bases). V lost 7 bases and J 4 bases, leaving 11 bases between the germline ends. The CDR3 totals 11 residues. Germline values: CDR1 SQVTM, CDR2 ANQGSEA. CDR3 protein: CSATGGYEQYF. The CDR3 nucleotides are TGCAGCGCGACAGGCGGGTACGAGCAGTACTTC.

The CDR3 DNA is TGTGCCAGCTCCTCGTCCAGGGGGCTATCCTACGAGCAGTACTTC. The encoded protein is CASSSSRGLSYEQYF. J is TRBJ2-7 and V is TRBV11-3; 8 bases match TRBD1. V shed 8 bases, J shed 1 base, and the junction held 10 bases outside the gene matches. The CDR3 has 15 amino acids. Germline values: CDR1 SGHNT, CDR2 YENEEA.

The chain links TRBV11-2 to TRBJ1-2, with D perhaps matching TRBD1 (6 bases). The germline V gene has CDR1 SGHAT and CDR2 FQNNGV. Between the trimmed V and J ends, which lost 2 bases and 8 bases, there was a span of 21 bases. The CDR3 length is 16 residues. The CDR3 loop is CASSLLAGALASGYTF. In nucleotides, the CDR3 is TGTGCCAGCAGCTTACTGGCAGGGGCCCTGGCAAGCGGCTACACCTTC.

The chain joins TRBV28 to TRBJ2-1, with a weak D call TRBD2 (5 bases). V lost 6 bases to trimming and J lost 7 bases, with 10 bases between them. CDR1 and CDR2 (germline): MDHEN, SYDVKM. The CDR3 extends over 12 amino acids. CDR3 amino acids: CASSPPGNEQFF. Here the CDR3 DNA reads TGTGCCAGCAGCCCCCCGGGAAATGAGCAGTTCTTC.

The chain is built from TRBV6-5 and TRBJ2-1; the match to TRBD2 covers 13 bases. Germline V CDR1 and CDR2: MNHEY, SVGAGI. The CDR3 has 15 amino acids. J gave up 11 bases and V 6 bases, and 10 bases lay outside the gene matches. DNA of the CDR3: TGTGCCAGCAGCGGACTAGCGGGAGAAGGAGGTCAGCAGTTCTTC. Translation: CASSGLAGEGGQQFF.

The chain combines TRBV28 with TRBJ2-6; D uncertain. V lost 5 bases, J lost 4 bases, and 6 bases lay in between. Per germline, CDR1 MDHEN and CDR2 SYDVKM. This CDR3 has 13 amino acids. The CDR3 protein is CASSEAGANVLTF. CDR3 coding DNA: TGTGCCAGCAGTGAGGCAGGGGCCAACGTCCTGACTTTC.

The CDR3 region is CASSHSGSPLHF. As DNA, the CDR3 is TGTGCCAGCAGCCACAGCGGGTCACCCCTCCACTTT. The V gene is TRBV7-9, the J gene TRBJ1-6; D unresolved. The germline gives CDR1 SEHNR, CDR2 FQNEAQ (reference sequence). V lost 5 bases and J lost 10, with 9 bases in between. This CDR3 contains 12 residues.

V gene TRBV12-2 combines with J gene TRBJ1-5; the table gives TRBD1 as D, unverified against the DNA. TRBV12-2 is a pseudogene locus. This CDR3 is 16 amino acids long. This chain's CDR3 is CASRLERQGIDQPQHF. CDR3 bases: TGTGCAAGTCGCTTAGAACGACAGGGAATAGATCAGCCCCAGCATTTT.

The chain carries TRBV15 and TRBJ1-2; the D is unclear. The V end lost 0 bases, the J end lost 8 bases, and 13 bases lay between the germline ends. The CDR3 sequence is 14 residues long. CDR1 is LNHNV, CDR2 YYDKDF, per germline (reference sequence). The CDR3 loop is CATSRDLVGNGYTF. The CDR3 region has the DNA TGTGCCACCAGCAGAGATCTAGTCGGGAACGGCTACACCTTC.

The V call is TRBV9, the J call TRBJ2-1; D is possibly TRBD2 (6 bases). V lost 3 bases to trimming and J lost 7 bases, with 26 bases between them. Germline CDR1 reads SGDLS; CDR2 reads YYNGEE. This CDR3 is built from 18 residues. For the CDR3, the DNA is TGTGCCAGCAGCGCCGACGGAGGTGGGGACCGGGGGATAAATGAGCAGTTCTTC. Translated, it gives CASSADGGGDRGINEQFF.

This sequence joins TRBV9 and TRBJ1-1, with D perhaps matching TRBD1 (6 bases). This CDR3 has 14 amino acids. Trimming cost V 0 bases and J 13 bases, with 19 bases left between them. Germline V lookup: CDR1 SGDLS, CDR2 YYNGEE. CDR3 coding DNA: TGTGCCAGCAGCGTAGAAAGGGGGGGGTATCGGCTTTTCTTT. Encoded protein: CASSVERGGYRLFF.

The chain has TRBV7-8 and TRBJ2-2, with 9 bases lining up with TRBD2. With V trimmed by 1 base and J by 5 bases, 5 bases remained unmatched. This CDR3 spans 16 amino acids. The germline gives CDR1 SGHVS, CDR2 FQNEAQ. CDR3 in DNA: TGTGCCAGCAGCTTAGTTGGGCTAGCGGGGACCGGGGAGCTGTTTTTT. Protein product: CASSLVGLAGTGELFF.

The chain carries TRBV7-8 and TRBJ1-5, with 7 bases matching TRBD1. This CDR3 is built from 16 residues. In germline, CDR1 is SGHVS, CDR2 FQNEAQ. Trimming removed 3 bases from V and 2 bases from J; junction bases left unmatched: 7. CDR3 sequence reads: CASSLAGGYGNQPQHF. CDR3 nucleotide sequence: TGTGCCAGCAGCTTGGCAGGGGGGTACGGCAATCAGCCCCAGCATTTT.

This chain uses TRBV9 with TRBJ2-1, with a possible D match to TRBD1 (5 bases). This CDR3 region has 14 residues. Germline CDR1 SGDLS, CDR2 YYNGEE. Trimming stripped 0 bases from V and 5 bases from J, with 9 bases between. The CDR3 spells CASSVASRDNEQFF. The CDR3 DNA follows: TGTGCCAGCAGCGTAGCCAGCAGGGACAATGAGCAGTTCTTC.

This rearrangement joins TRBV11-1 to TRBJ2-2; 14 bases are a match to TRBD2. In germline, CDR1 is SGHAT, CDR2 FQDESV (reference sequence). The CDR3 extends over 16 amino acids. The trim removed 5 bases at V and 5 bases at J, leaving 4 bases unmatched. CDR3 sequence (DNA): TGTGCCAGCAGCCCAAGGACTAGCGGGGGGACCGGGGAGCTGTTTTTT. Encoded protein: CASSPRTSGGTGELFF. The full variable domain, its missing parts supplied by reference TRBV11-1 and TRBJ2-2, is EAEVAQSPRYKITEKSQAVAFWCDPISGHATLYWYRQILGQGPELLVQFQDESVVDDSQLPKDRFSAERLKGVDSTLKIQPAELGDSAMYLCASSPRTSGGTGELFFGEGSRLTVL.

V and J are TRBV7-9 and TRBJ2-3; 8 bases fit TRBD1. The CDR3 contains 14 residues. Trimming removed 4 bases from V and 4 bases from J; junction bases left unmatched: 4. CDR1 and CDR2 (germline): SEHNR, FQNEAQ (reference sequence). The chain's CDR3 is CASSSDRVSDTQYF. The DNA of the CDR3 is TGTGCCAGCAGCTCGGACAGGGTTTCAGATACGCAGTATTTT.